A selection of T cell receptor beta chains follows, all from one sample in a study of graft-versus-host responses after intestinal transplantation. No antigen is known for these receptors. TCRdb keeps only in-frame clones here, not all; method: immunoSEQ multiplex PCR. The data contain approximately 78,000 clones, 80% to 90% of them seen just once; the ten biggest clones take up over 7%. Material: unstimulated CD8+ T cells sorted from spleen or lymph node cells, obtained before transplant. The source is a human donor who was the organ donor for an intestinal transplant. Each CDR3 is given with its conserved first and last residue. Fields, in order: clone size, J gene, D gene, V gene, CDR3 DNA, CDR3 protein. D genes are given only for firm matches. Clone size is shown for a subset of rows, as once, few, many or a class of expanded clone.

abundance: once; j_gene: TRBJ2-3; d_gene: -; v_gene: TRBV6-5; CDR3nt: TGTGCCAGCATTTCCAACACAGATACGCAGTATTTT; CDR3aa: CASISNTDTQYF
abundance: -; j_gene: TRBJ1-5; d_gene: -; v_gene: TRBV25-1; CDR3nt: TGTGCCAGCAGCCCCAAGGTTTTTCGGCAGCCCCAGCATTTT; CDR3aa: CASSPKVFRQPQHF
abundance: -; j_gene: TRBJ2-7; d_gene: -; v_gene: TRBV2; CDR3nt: TGTGCCAGCAGTGACGGCTTGGGCTACGAGCAGTACTTC; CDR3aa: CASSDGLGYEQYF
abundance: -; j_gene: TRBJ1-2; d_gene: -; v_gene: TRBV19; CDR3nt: TGTGCCAGTAGTATGAAGGGCCAGGGGAAAATTGGCTACACCTTC; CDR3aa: CASSMKGQGKIGYTF
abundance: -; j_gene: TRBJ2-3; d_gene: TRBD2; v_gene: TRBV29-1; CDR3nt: TGCAGCGTTGAGCCGGGACTAGCGGGGGGGCCGGTAGATACGCAGTATTTT; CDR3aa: CSVEPGLAGGPVDTQYF
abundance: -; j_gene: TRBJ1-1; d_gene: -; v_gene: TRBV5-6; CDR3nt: TGTGCCAGCAGCTTGGAAAGAGATGAAGCTTTCTTT; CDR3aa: CASSLERDEAFF
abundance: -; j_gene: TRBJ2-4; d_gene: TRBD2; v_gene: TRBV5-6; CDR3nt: TGTGCCAGCAGCTTCTGGGAGGGTACCAAAAACATTCAGTACTTC; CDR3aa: CASSFWEGTKNIQYF
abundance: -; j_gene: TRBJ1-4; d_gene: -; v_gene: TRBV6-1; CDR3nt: TGTGCCAGCAGTGAATACCCCCCCGGGGGCGAAAGAAATGAAAAACTGTTTTTT; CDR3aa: CASSEYPPGGERNEKLFF
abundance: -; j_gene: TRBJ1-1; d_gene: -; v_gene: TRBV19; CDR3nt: TGTGCCACCAATCCAACCAGGGGCTTTGAAGCTTTCTTT; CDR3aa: CATNPTRGFEAFF
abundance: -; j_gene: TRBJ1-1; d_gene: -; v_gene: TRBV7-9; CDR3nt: TGTGCCAGCAGCCCGCCCGAGCCTTATTGGAACACTGAAGCTTTCTTT; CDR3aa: CASSPPEPYWNTEAFF
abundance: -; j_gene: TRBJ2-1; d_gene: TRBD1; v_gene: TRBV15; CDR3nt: TGTGCCACCAGCAGAGGGGGGACAGACTACAATGAGCAGTTCTTC; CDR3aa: CATSRGGTDYNEQFF
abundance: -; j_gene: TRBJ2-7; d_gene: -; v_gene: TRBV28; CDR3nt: TGTGCCAGCAGTTTAGTCAGGGGCGAGCAGTACTTC; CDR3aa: CASSLVRGEQYF
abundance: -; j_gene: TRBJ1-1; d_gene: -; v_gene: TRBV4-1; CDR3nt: TGCGCCAGCAGCCAAGGGTCCGGGAGTAACACTGAAGCTTTCTTT; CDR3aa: CASSQGSGSNTEAFF
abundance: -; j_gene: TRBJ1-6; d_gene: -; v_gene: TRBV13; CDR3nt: TGTGCCAGCAGCTTAGCAGAGATAGGAGGCTCACCCCTCCACTTT; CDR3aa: CASSLAEIGGSPLHF
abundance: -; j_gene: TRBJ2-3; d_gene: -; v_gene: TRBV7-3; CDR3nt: TGTGCCAGCAGCTTACTAGGCGGTACAGATACGCAGTATTTT; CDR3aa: CASSLLGGTDTQYF
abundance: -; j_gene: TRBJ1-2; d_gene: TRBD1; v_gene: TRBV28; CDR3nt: TGTGCCAGCAGCAAACTCTCGGGACAGAGTCGACGTGGCTACACCTTC; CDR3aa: CASSKLSGQSRRGYTF
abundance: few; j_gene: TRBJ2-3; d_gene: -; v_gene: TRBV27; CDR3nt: TGTGCCAGCAGTGGATGGGGGGATACGCAGTATTTT; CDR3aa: CASSGWGDTQYF
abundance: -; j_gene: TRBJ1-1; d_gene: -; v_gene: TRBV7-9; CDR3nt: TGTGCCAGCAGCCCCCCGGGTGGGATGGCTGAAGCTTTCTTT; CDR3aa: CASSPPGGMAEAFF
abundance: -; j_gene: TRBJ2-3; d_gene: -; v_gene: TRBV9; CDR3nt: TGTGCCAGCAGCGTAGGACTAGTCGCAGATACGCAGTATTTT; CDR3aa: CASSVGLVADTQYF
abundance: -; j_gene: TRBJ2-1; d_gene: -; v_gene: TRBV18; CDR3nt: TGTGCCAGCTCACCACCACCGTATGTAGGGACCCCGAGGAGCAATGAGCAGTTCTTC; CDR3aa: CASSPPPYVGTPRSNEQFF
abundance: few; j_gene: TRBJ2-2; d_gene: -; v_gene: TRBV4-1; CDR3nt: TGCGCCAGCAGCCAAGAACCGAACTCGAACACCGGGGAGCTGTTTTTT; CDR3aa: CASSQEPNSNTGELFF
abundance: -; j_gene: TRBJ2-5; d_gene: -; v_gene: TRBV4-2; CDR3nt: TGTGCCAGCAGCCAAGCAGGACAGAGCCAAGAGACCCAGTACTTC; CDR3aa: CASSQAGQSQETQYF
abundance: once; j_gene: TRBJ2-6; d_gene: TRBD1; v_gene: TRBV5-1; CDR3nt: TGCGCCAGCAGCTTACCGGGACAGGGAGGTTCTGGGGCCAACGTCCTGACTTTC; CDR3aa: CASSLPGQGGSGANVLTF
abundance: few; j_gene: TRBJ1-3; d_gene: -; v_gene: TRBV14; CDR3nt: TGTGCCAGCAGCCAAGATATCACGGCAGGCTGGTGGAACACCATATATTTT; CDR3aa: CASSQDITAGWWNTIYF
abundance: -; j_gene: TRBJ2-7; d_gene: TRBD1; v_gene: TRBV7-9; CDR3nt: TGTGCCAGCAGCGGATACAGGGGGCAATACGAGCAGTACTTC; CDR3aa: CASSGYRGQYEQYF
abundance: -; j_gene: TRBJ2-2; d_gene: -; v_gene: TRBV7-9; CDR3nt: TGTGCCAGCAGCGTACAGACGAACACCGGGGAGCTGTTTTTT; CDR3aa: CASSVQTNTGELFF
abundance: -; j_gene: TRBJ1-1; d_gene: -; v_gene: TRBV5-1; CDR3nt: TGCGCCAGCAGAACAGGGAACCTGAACACTGAAGCTTTCTTT; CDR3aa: CASRTGNLNTEAFF
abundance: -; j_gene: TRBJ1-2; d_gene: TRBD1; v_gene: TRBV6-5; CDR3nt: TGTGCCAGCAGTTCCCTCGGACAGGGGCATGGCTACACCTTC; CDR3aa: CASSSLGQGHGYTF
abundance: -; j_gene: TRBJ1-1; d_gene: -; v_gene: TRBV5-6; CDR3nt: TGTGCCAGCAGCTTGGAGGGTTCCGTGGAAGCTTTCTTT; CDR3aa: CASSLEGSVEAFF
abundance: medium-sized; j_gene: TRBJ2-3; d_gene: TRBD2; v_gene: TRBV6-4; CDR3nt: TGTGCCAGCAGTGGACTAGCGGGGGGCACAGATACGCAGTATTTT; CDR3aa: CASSGLAGGTDTQYF
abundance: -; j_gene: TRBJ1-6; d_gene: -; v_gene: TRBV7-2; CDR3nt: TGTGCCAGCAGCTTAGGTAGTTCAGGTCATAATTCACCCCTCCACTTT; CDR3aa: CASSLGSSGHNSPLHF
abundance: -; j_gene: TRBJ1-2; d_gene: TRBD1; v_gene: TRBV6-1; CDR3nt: TGTGCCAGCACTTTGACAGGGGGCTATGGCTACACCTTC; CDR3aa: CASTLTGGYGYTF
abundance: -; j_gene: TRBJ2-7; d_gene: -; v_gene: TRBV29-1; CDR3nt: TGCAGCGCCCAAACCGGCGGCGGGGGCAATGCCGAGCAGTACTTC; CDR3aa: CSAQTGGGGNAEQYF
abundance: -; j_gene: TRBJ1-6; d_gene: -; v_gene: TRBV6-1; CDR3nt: TGTGCCAGCAGTGAAGCGCTCGTCGATAATTCACCCCTCCACTTT; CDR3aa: CASSEALVDNSPLHF
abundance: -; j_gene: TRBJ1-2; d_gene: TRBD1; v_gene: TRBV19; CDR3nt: TGTGCCAGTAGTGACAGGGGGCGGACTAACTATGGCTACACCTTC; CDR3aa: CASSDRGRTNYGYTF
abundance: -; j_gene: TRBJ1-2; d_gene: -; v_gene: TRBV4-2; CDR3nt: TGTGCCAGCAGCCAAGCTACAGAGGCGACTGTTAACTATGGCTACACCTTC; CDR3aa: CASSQATEATVNYGYTF
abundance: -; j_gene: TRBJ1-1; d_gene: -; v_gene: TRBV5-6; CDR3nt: TGTGCCAGCAGCTTTCTCGGATGGACTGAAGCTTTCTTT; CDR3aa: CASSFLGWTEAFF
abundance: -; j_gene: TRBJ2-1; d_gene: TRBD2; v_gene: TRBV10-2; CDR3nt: TGCGCCAGCAGTGCGGGACTATATTACAATGAGCAGTTCTTC; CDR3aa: CASSAGLYYNEQFF
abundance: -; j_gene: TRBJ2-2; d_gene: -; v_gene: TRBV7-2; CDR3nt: TGTGCCAGCAGCGAGCTTGGGGCGTTCGACACCGGGGAGCTGTTTTTT; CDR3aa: CASSELGAFDTGELFF
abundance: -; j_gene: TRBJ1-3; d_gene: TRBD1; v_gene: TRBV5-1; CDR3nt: TGCGCCAGCAGCTTGGACAGGGGCTCTGGAAACACCATATATTTT; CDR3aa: CASSLDRGSGNTIYF
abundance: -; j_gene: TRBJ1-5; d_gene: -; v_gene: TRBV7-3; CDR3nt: TGTGCCAGCAGCTTAAAGAGGAGGCTAGGGTTAGCTAGCAATCAGCCCCAGCATTTT; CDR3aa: CASSLKRRLGLASNQPQHF
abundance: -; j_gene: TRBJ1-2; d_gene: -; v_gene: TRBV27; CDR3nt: TGTGCCAGCAGTTTAGTGGCGGGGGGAACCTATGGCTACACCTTC; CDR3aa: CASSLVAGGTYGYTF
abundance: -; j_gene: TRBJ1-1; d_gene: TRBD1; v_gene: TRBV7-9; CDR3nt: TGTGCCAGCAGGACAGGGGCGGGTGAAGCTTTCTTT; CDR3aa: CASRTGAGEAFF
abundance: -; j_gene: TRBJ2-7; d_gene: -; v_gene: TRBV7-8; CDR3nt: TGTGCCAGCAGCTTCAAAGGAGGGTCCTACGAGCAGTACTTC; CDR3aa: CASSFKGGSYEQYF
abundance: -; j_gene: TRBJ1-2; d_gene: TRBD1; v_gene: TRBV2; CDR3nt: TGTGCCAGCAGTGATTGGGACAGGGGGCAAGATGGCTACACCTTC; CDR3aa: CASSDWDRGQDGYTF
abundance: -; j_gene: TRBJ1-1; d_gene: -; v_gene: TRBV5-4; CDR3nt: TGTGCCAGCAGCTTGGGGAAGCGTACTGAAGCTTTCTTT; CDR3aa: CASSLGKRTEAFF
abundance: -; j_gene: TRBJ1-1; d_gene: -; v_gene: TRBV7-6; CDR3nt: TGTGCCAGCAGCTTTCCGGACACTGAAGCTTTCTTT; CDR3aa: CASSFPDTEAFF
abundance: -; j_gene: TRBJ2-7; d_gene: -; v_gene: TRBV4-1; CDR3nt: TGCGCCAGCAGCCAAGTCGCAGCCTACGAGCAGTACTTC; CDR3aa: CASSQVAAYEQYF
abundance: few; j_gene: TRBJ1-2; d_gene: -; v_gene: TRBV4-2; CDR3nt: TGTGCCAGCAGCTTAGATGGGGGGGCCGACTACTATGGCTACACCTTC; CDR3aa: CASSLDGGADYYGYTF
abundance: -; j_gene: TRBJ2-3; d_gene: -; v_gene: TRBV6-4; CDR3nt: TGTGCCAGCAGTGACGGTGAGGGCAGCACAGATACGCAGTATTTT; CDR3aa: CASSDGEGSTDTQYF
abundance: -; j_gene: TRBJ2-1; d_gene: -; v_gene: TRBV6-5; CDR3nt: TGTGCCAGCAGTTATTTTCCTAGCTATGAGCAGTTCTTC; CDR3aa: CASSYFPSYEQFF
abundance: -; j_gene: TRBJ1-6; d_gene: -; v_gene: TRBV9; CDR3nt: TGTGCCAGCAGCCGCCGGGGATATAATTCACCCCTCCACTTT; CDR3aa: CASSRRGYNSPLHF
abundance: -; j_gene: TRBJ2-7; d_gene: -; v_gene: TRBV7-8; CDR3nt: TGTGCCAGCAGCCCCCGAAAGGGGGATCCCTACGAGCAGTACTTC; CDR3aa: CASSPRKGDPYEQYF